The clone carrying this T cell receptor (beta chain) is judged medium-sized. No treatment of any kind had been given to any patient before thyroid surgery. This record comes from a study of metastatic and nonmetastatic thyroid tumors. Using MiXCR, TCRdb re-called clones from the PCR reads. Counted here are roughly 33,000 clones, 15% to 20% occurring once; the ten biggest clones make up roughly an eighth. Germline V gene data show CDR1 as KGHDR and CDR2 as SFDVKD. V lost 3 bases and J lost 7; bases outside the gene matches: 5. The CDR3 runs 14 residues. This TCR was sampled from a male donor with papillary thyroid cancer or a benign thyroid nodule (not recorded which). Some clones in this sample may be carry-over from other donors' samples. Sequenced input: blood. The rearrangement joins TRBV24-1 to TRBJ1-2; 9 bases align to TRBD1. The CDR3 here is CATSDRTGGFGYTF. DNA of the CDR3: TGTGCCACCAGTGATAGAACAGGGGGCTTTGGCTACACCTTC.